These 16 T cell receptor beta chains came from one sample sequenced in a study of T cells after yellow fever vaccination. TCRdb re-called the 5' RACE reads with MiXCR, one entry per CDR3 protein. The sample consists of 300,000 or so distinct CDR3 sequences, around 8.6% of them appearing once. The sequences come from CD4+ T cells sorted from PBMCs, collected 5 days after the yellow fever booster vaccination. These receptors all stem from a man younger than 35 who received the YFV17D yellow fever vaccine.

The chain is built from TRBV29-1 and TRBJ2-3, with D hard to call. The germline gives CDR1 SQVTM, CDR2 ANQGSEA. V lost 4 bases to trimming and J lost 2 bases, with 7 bases between them. This CDR3 contains 12 residues. The chain's CDR3 is CSVVYYTDTQYF. CDR3 nucleotide sequence: TGCAGCGTTGTTTACTACACAGATACGCAGTATTTT.

This chain links TRBV12-5 with TRBJ1-1; 9 nucleotides line up with TRBD1. V shed 0 bases and J 5 bases; nucleotides not matched to a gene: 10. Germline V gene lookup returns CDR1 LGHNT and CDR2 FRNRAP. The CDR3 totals 17 residues. CDR3 nucleotides: TGTGCTAGTGGTTTGGTCCAACCAGGGGACAGGGTTACTGAAGCTTTCTTT. Amino acid sequence: CASGLVQPGDRVTEAFF.

This clonotype is a singleton in its sample. CDR3 DNA sequence: TGTGCCAGCAGTGACTTGGTATTTTGCAATCAGCCCCAGCATTTT. This sequence encodes CASSDLVFCNQPQHF. The rearrangement links TRBV6-4 to TRBJ1-5; D call uncertain. This CDR3 is built from 15 residues. Trimming shortened V by 1 base and J by 2 bases, and 9 bases separated the two germline ends. Germline V gives CDR1 MRHNA, CDR2 SNTAGT.

The chain carries TRBV20-1 and TRBJ2-5; weak D call: TRBD2 (5 bases). The V gene's germline CDR1 is DFQATT and CDR2 SNEGSKA (reference sequence). This CDR3 is 13 amino acids long. Trimming removed 6 bases from V and 5 bases from J, with 16 bases in between. CDR3 nucleotides: TGCAGTGCACAGTTGAGAGGGTGGGAGACCCAGTACTTC. Translated: CSAQLRGWETQYF.

This clonotype showed up just a few times. The chain has TRBV7-2 and TRBJ1-1; no reliable D call. The CDR3 covers 13 residues. Germline values: CDR1 SGHTA, CDR2 FQGNSA. V was shortened by 5 bases and J by 5 bases, with 12 bases between the two germline ends. The CDR3 DNA sequence: TGTGCCAGCAGCCTCAACAGCGGGACTGAAGCTTTCTTT. Amino acid sequence: CASSLNSGTEAFF.

This sequence joins TRBV4-3 and TRBJ2-3, with 7 bases aligning to TRBD2. The germline gives CDR1 LGHNA, CDR2 YSLEER. V shed 1 base, J shed 6 bases, and the junction held 10 bases outside the gene matches. This CDR3 region has 16 residues. The CDR3 reads CASSQGSGLGQDTQYF. In nucleotides, the CDR3 is TGCGCCAGCAGCCAAGGTAGCGGACTAGGGCAGGATACGCAGTATTTT.

The chain couples TRBV21-1 to TRBJ2-1; TRBD2 was called by the table and not checked on the DNA. TRBV21-1 has pseudogene status. CDR3 size: 21 residues. The CDR3 reads CASSKIWGRASGNISYNEQFF. The CDR3 nucleotides are TGTGCCAGCAGCAAAATTTGGGGTCGTGCTAGCGGGAACATCTCCTACAATGAGCAGTTCTTC.

This clonotype was found many times. The V gene is TRBV5-5, the J gene TRBJ2-5; possibly TRBD1 for D (5 bases). This CDR3 region has 14 residues. V lost 1 base and J 2 bases, leaving 9 bases between the germline ends. Germline values: CDR1 SGHKS, CDR2 YYEKEE (reference sequence). The CDR3 coding sequence is TGTGCCAGCAGCTTGACGACAGTTCAAGAGACCCAGTACTTC. It is translated as CASSLTTVQETQYF.

This clonotype was seen more than once but under ten times. This CDR3 is CASSPDAKNIQYF. CDR3 sequence (DNA): TGCGCCAGCAGCCCAGACGCCAAAAACATTCAGTACTTC. This sequence joins TRBV4-3 and TRBJ2-4; D not certain. The CDR3 runs to 13 residues. Germline V gene lookup returns CDR1 LGHNA and CDR2 YSLEER. V was shortened by 4 bases and J by 1 base, with 5 bases between the two germline ends.

This rearrangement joins TRBV7-2 to TRBJ2-1; 13 bases map to TRBD2. This CDR3 has 16 residues. CDR1 is SGHTA, CDR2 FQGNSA, per germline. V shed 5 bases, J shed 9 bases, and the junction held 10 bases outside the gene matches. The chain's CDR3 is CASSPPRLAGGIEQFF. For the CDR3, the DNA is TGTGCCAGCAGCCCGCCCAGACTAGCGGGGGGTATTGAGCAGTTCTTC.

V and J are TRBV5-6 and TRBJ1-3; no definite D call. V was pared by 4 bases and J by 0 bases, with 8 bases between. The CDR3 is made up of 14 amino acids. Germline lookup yields CDR1 SGHDT and CDR2 YYEEEE. The CDR3 sequence: CASSRAGSGNTIYF. CDR3 DNA: TGTGCCAGCAGCCGGGCAGGCTCTGGAAACACCATATATTTT.

V usage is TRBV21-1 and J usage is TRBJ2-7. TRBV21-1 is annotated as a pseudogene. This CDR3 is 15 amino acids long. The CDR3 bases are TGTGCCAGCAGCAAAGCGCTCCTTGTCGCCTACGAGCAGTACTTC. It codes for CASSKALLVAYEQYF.

This clonotype was counted a few times. The gene calls are TRBV6-5 and TRBJ2-3; no definite D call. The CDR3 is 17 amino acids. V dropped 0 bases and J dropped 0 bases, with 13 bases sitting between them. The germline gives CDR1 MNHEY, CDR2 SVGAGI. As DNA, the CDR3 is TGTGCCAGCAGTTACTCGTCCGACCGGACGAGCACAGATACGCAGTATTTT. This translates into CASSYSSDRTSTDTQYF.

This chain uses TRBV5-6 with TRBJ1-2; 7 bases match TRBD1. Germline V gives CDR1 SGHDT, CDR2 YYEEEE. V lost 5 bases and J lost 1; bases outside the gene matches: 8. The CDR3 has 15 residues. The CDR3 nucleotides are TGTGCCAGCAGTCGGGCGGCAGGGGGTAACTATGGCTACACCTTC. This gives the protein CASSRAAGGNYGYTF.

CDR3 in DNA: TGCGCCAGCAAGCACCAGGGGGAGAACACTGAAGCTTTCTTT. Protein product: CASKHQGENTEAFF. J is TRBJ1-1 and V is TRBV5-1, with 7 positions matching TRBD1. This CDR3 is 14 amino acids long. Germline V gene lookup returns CDR1 SGHRS and CDR2 YFSETQ. V lost 6 bases, J lost 1 base, and 6 bases stayed unmatched.

This clonotype came up a few times. The genes are TRBV6-5 and TRBJ2-3; D unclear. This CDR3 is 14 amino acids long. The V end was cut by 2 bases, the J end by 2 bases, with 8 bases between. CDR1 and CDR2 from the germline V gene are MNHEY and SVGAGI. The CDR3 region is CASSYGVDTDTQYF. The CDR3, as DNA: TGTGCCAGCAGTTACGGTGTCGACACAGATACGCAGTATTTT.